The sequence of this T cell receptor beta chain was determined in a study of blood T cells in healthy people across ages. Study overall: With template switching, about one barcoded beta molecule was captured per two T cells.

The ends were cut back, 1 base at V and 3 bases at J, with 13 bases in the middle. From germline, CDR1 is DFQATT and CDR2 SNEGSKA (reference sequence). This CDR3 has 15 residues. Sample-barcoded 5' priming and a J-beta primer mix drove a second PCR of 7 to 11 cycles. One entry per CDR3 protein, called by TCRdb with MiXCR from the 5' RACE reads. The sample gives 650,000 to 950,000 distinct CDR3 sequences, 44% of which show up once; about 21% is in the top ten. This clonotype was observed once. The clonotype was recovered from a man aged 55 to 69 in good health. The sample comprised blood. The chain is built from TRBV20-1 and TRBJ1-5; D is perhaps TRBD1 (6 bases). Here the CDR3 reads CSARVLGDNNQPQHF. CDR3 coding DNA: TGCAGTGCTAGAGTGTTGGGGGACAACAATCAGCCCCAGCATTTT.